A single sample gave rise to the 9 T cell receptor beta chains below, sequenced in a study of blood T cell repertoires in COVID-19 (dated by TCRdb to the early 2020s). Libraries were prepared through the immunoSEQ multiplex PCR assay. TCRdb took this table from immuneACCESS and kept in-frame rearrangements with V and J called. Such tables lack part of the clones; where checked against another copy, unresolved V genes explain under half of the gap, and the rest is unexplained. A total of roughly 420,000 clones appear in this sample, 88% of them only once. More than 0.85% of the sample goes to the ten largest clones. Sample: PBMCs or T cells enriched from blood (not recorded which). The receptors shown here come from a woman under 40 with acute COVID-19.

This clone is a singleton in its sample. The genes are TRBV24-1 and TRBJ1-2; D unresolved. The CDR3 runs 12 residues. Germline loops: CDR1 KGHDR, CDR2 SFDVKD. Trimming pared 5 bases from V and 4 bases from J, leaving 7 bases between. The CDR3 region is CATSAAGYGYTF. CDR3 DNA: TGTGCCACCAGTGCGGCAGGCTATGGCTACACCTTC.

The chain uses TRBV7-2 and TRBJ1-2, with no clear D. The V end was cut by 1 base, the J end by 5 bases, with 11 bases between. From germline, CDR1 is SGHTA and CDR2 FQGNSA. The CDR3 consists of 14 residues. In DNA, the CDR3 is TGTGCCAGCAGCTTAGATTTCAGTCCGTATGGCTACACCTTC. This gives the protein CASSLDFSPYGYTF.

The CDR3 here is CASSESSGGYNEQFF. CDR3 sequence (DNA): TGCGCCAGCAGTGAGTCAAGCGGGGGGTACAATGAGCAGTTCTTC. V usage is TRBV10-1 and J usage is TRBJ2-1; 9 bases agree with TRBD2. V shed 0 bases, J shed 4 bases, and the junction held 1 base outside the gene matches. CDR1 is WNHNN and CDR2 is SYGVQD in the germline V gene (reference sequence). The CDR3 runs 15 residues.

The chain uses TRBV3-1 (or the pseudogene TRBV3-2) and TRBJ1-1, with 8 positions matching TRBD1. The CDR3 is 15 amino acids. V trimming: 1 base; J trimming: 5 bases; junction bases outside the gene matches: 6. Germline CDR1 reads LGHDT; CDR2 reads YNNKEL (reference sequence). In DNA, the CDR3 is TGTGCCAGCAGCCAAGCGGACAGGGTAGGGACTGAAGCTTTCTTT. Residues: CASSQADRVGTEAFF.

The gene calls are TRBV7-9 and TRBJ2-7; 8 bases agree with TRBD1. V was pared by 5 bases and J by 2 bases, with 11 bases of the junction left unmatched. CDR1 is SEHNR and CDR2 is FQNEAQ in the germline V gene (reference sequence). The CDR3 has 16 amino acids. The CDR3 loop is CASSPVSGTGAYEQYF. The CDR3 DNA reads as TGTGCCAGCAGCCCCGTCTCCGGGACAGGTGCCTACGAGCAGTACTTC.

The V call is TRBV21-1, the J call TRBJ1-5; the table's D gene call, TRBD1, was not cross checked with the DNA. TRBV21-1 is a known pseudogene. This CDR3 contains 17 residues. The CDR3 sequence: CASKGIGGCNGNQPQHF. The CDR3 nucleotides are TGTGCCAGCAAAGGGATAGGGGGCTGTAATGGAAATCAGCCCCAGCATTTT.

With respect to this clone: This CDR3 is also generated by other DNA sequences in the sample. V is TRBV19 and J is TRBJ1-2; 9 nucleotides align to TRBD1. V lost 3 bases and J lost 4; bases outside the gene matches: 0. There are 13 residues in the CDR3. From germline, CDR1 is LNHDA and CDR2 SQIVND (reference sequence). CDR3 bases: TGTGCCAGTAGTATGGACAGGGGCTATGGCTACACCTTC. This gives the protein CASSMDRGYGYTF.

This chain connects TRBV3-1 (or the pseudogene TRBV3-2) to TRBJ1-6; TRBD1 might be the D (6 bases). Germline V gene sequence: CDR1 LGHDT, CDR2 YNNKEL (reference sequence). The CDR3 has 14 residues. With 1 base removed from V and 9 bases from J, the gap between germline ends came to 10 bases. CDR3 nucleotide sequence: TGTGCCAGCAGCCAAGGGGGAGGGGGTTCACCCCTCCACTTT. Translation gives CASSQGGGGSPLHF.

The V and J genes are TRBV2 and TRBJ1-1; D uncertain. Trimming removed 4 bases from V and 0 bases from J, with 15 bases in between. The CDR3 is made up of 16 amino acids. Germline CDR1 is SNHLY and CDR2 is FYNNEI. This chain's CDR3 is CASSASGGEVNTEAFF. Here the CDR3 DNA reads TGTGCCAGCAGTGCTTCGGGTGGGGAGGTGAACACTGAAGCTTTCTTT.